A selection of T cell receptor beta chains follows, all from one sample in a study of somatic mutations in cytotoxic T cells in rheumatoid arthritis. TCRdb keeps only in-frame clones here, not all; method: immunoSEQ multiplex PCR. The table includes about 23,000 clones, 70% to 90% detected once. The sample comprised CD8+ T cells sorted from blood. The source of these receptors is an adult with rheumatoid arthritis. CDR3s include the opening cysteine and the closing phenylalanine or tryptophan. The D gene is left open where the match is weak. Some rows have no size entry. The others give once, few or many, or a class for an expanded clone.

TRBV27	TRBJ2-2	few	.	TGTGCCAGCAGTCTGACCGAATCCGGGGAGCTGTTTTTT	CASSLTESGELFF
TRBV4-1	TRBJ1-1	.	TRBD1	TGCGCCAGCAGCCAAGATTACGAGGGGGCCTGGAGGGGGAACACTGAAGCTTTCTTT	CASSQDYEGAWRGNTEAFF
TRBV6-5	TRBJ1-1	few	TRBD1	TGTGCCAGCAGACTCACAGGGGGGAACACTGAAGCTTTCTTT	CASRLTGGNTEAFF
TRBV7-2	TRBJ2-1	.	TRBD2	TGTGCCAGCAGCAATCGGAGCGGGGGCCCCGGGGAGCAGTTCTTC	CASSNRSGGPGEQFF
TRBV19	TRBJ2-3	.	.	TGTGCCAGTAGTATAGTAGGTGGGGCAACAGATACGCAGTATTTT	CASSIVGGATDTQYF
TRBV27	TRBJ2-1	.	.	TGTGCCAGCAGTTTATTAGGAAATGAGCAGTTCTTC	CASSLLGNEQFF
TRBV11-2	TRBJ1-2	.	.	TGTGCCAGCAGCTTAATACAGGGAGTCGATCCTTATGGCTACACCTTC	CASSLIQGVDPYGYTF
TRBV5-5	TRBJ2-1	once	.	TGTGCCAGCGCCCCCGAAGGGGGCAATGAGCAGTTCTTC	CASAPEGGNEQFF
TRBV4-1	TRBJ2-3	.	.	TGCGCCAGCAGCCAAGATCTCTGGACTGAGACACGAGGGGCAGATACGCAGTATTTT	CASSQDLWTETRGADTQYF
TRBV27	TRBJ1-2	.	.	TGTGCCAGCACCCTCCCTCCAGAAGCTAACTATGGCTACACCTTC	CASTLPPEANYGYTF
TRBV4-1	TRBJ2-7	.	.	TGCGCCAGCAGCCAAGCGGAACACAAATACGAGCAGTACTTC	CASSQAEHKYEQYF
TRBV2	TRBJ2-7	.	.	TGTGCCAGCTTATTACAGGGCCAAGAGCAGTACTTC	CASLLQGQEQYF
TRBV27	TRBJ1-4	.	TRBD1	TGTGCCAGCAGTCGCCGGGACAGGACTAATGAAAAACTGTTTTTT	CASSRRDRTNEKLFF
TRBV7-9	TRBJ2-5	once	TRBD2	TGTGCCAGCAGCTCTAGACTGTCCCTAGCGGGGGAGGCGTCGACCCAGTACTTC	CASSSRLSLAGEASTQYF
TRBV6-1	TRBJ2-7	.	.	TGTGCCAGCAGTGCAATTGGAGGGGGCCAAGAGCAGTACTTC	CASSAIGGGQEQYF
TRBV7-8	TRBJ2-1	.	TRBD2	TGTGCCAGCAGCTTCAGTAGCGGGGGGTCCTACAATGAGCAGTTCTTC	CASSFSSGGSYNEQFF
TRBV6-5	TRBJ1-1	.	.	TGTGCCAGCAGTACCAATTGGGGGAACACTGAAGCTTTCTTT	CASSTNWGNTEAFF
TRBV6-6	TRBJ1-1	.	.	TGTGCCAGCAGTACCAGACATGCGAACACTGAAGCTTTCTTT	CASSTRHANTEAFF
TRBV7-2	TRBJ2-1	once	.	TGTGCCAGCAGCCCTAGCTCCTACAATGAGCAGTTCTTC	CASSPSSYNEQFF
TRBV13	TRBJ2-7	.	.	TGTGCCAGCAGCGAACGGATCATGTCGGCCGAGCAGTACTTC	CASSERIMSAEQYF
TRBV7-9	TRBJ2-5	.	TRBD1	TGTGCCAGCAGCCACCCGACAGGGCAAGAGACCCAGTACTTC	CASSHPTGQETQYF
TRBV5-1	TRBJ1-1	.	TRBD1	TGCGCCAGCAGCTCCGGGACAGACCTGAACACTGAAGCTTTCTTT	CASSSGTDLNTEAFF
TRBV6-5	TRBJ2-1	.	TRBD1	TGTGCCAGCGGGGCGACAGGGATGGTTGAGCAGTTCTTC	CASGATGMVEQFF
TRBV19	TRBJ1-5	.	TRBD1	TGTGCCAGTAACCCTCTACCCGGGACAGATAATCAGCCCCAGCATTTT	CASNPLPGTDNQPQHF
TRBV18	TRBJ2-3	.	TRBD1	TGTGCCAGCTCACCTTCACCCGGACAGGTACGGGCAGATACGCAGTATTTT	CASSPSPGQVRADTQYF
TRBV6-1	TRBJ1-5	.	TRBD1	TGTGCCAGCAGCGTTGGACAGGAGCTCAATCAGCCCCAGCATTTT	CASSVGQELNQPQHF
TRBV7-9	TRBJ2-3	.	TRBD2	TGTGCCAGCAGTCCTCATAGCGGGGGCCGGGTAGATACGCAGTATTTT	CASSPHSGGRVDTQYF
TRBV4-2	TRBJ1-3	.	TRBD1	TGTGCCAGCAGCGACACCGGGACAGATGGAAACACCATATATTTT	CASSDTGTDGNTIYF
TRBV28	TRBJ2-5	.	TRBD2	TGTGCCAGCAGTTTAACGCAGTTGACAGCGGGGGGAGGAGAGACCCAGTACTTC	CASSLTQLTAGGGETQYF
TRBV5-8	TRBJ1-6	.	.	TGTGCCAGCAGGGCTAGGGACTCTCGTAATTCACCCCTCCACTTT	CASRARDSRNSPLHF
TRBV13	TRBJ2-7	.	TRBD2	TGTGCCAGCAGCCTCTTGCCGGGACTAGCGTACGAGCAGTACTTC	CASSLLPGLAYEQYF
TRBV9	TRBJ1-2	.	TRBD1	TGTGCCAGCAGCGTGAGGCAGGGGGGCGGTTGGGGCTACACCTTC	CASSVRQGGGWGYTF
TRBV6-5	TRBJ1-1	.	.	TGTGCCAGCAGTTACGGGGGAGGGGGCACTGAAGCTTTCTTT	CASSYGGGGTEAFF
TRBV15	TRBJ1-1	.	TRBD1	TGTGCCACCAGCAGAAAGGGACAGGGGAGGATGAACACTGAAGCTTTCTTT	CATSRKGQGRMNTEAFF
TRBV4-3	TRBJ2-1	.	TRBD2	TGCGCCAGCAGCCAACAAAGCGGGGAGGCCTACAATGAGCAGTTCTTC	CASSQQSGEAYNEQFF
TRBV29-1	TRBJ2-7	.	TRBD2	TGCAGCACCTCTAGCGGGGCCTACGAGCAGTACTTC	CSTSSGAYEQYF
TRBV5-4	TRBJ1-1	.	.	TGTGCCAGCAGCCCCCGGGATCAGGGTGAAGCTTTCTTT	CASSPRDQGEAFF
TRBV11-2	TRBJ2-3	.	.	TGTGCCAGCAGCTTAGAGGTGGGAGATACGCAGTATTTT	CASSLEVGDTQYF
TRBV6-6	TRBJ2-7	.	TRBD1	TGTGCCAGCAGTTACTCCAGGGGGTACGAGCAGTACTTC	CASSYSRGYEQYF
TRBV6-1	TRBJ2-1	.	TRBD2	TGTGCCAGCAGTGAAGGTAGCGGGGGGCCTTATGAGCAGTTCTTC	CASSEGSGGPYEQFF
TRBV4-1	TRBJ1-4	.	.	TGCGCCAGCAGCCCTATCGGAGGGGGGGATATGGGTGAAAAACTGTTTTTT	CASSPIGGGDMGEKLFF
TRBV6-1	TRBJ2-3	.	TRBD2	TGTGCCAGCAGTGAACGGGGGGTTTACACAGATACGCAGTATTTT	CASSERGVYTDTQYF
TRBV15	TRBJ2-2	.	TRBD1	TGTGCCACCAGGGGGACAGTGAACACCGGGGAGCTGTTTTTT	CATRGTVNTGELFF
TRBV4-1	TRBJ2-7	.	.	TGCGCCAGCAGCCAAGATAGAATCGAGCCCGGGTACGAGCAGTACTTC	CASSQDRIEPGYEQYF
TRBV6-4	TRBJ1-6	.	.	TGTGCCAGCAGTGACTCTGGCAGGTGGGGGTCACCCCTCCACTTT	CASSDSGRWGSPLHF
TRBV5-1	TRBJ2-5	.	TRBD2	TGCGCCAGCAGCTTGTTTTCTAGCGGGGGCCAAGAGACCCAGTACTTC	CASSLFSSGGQETQYF
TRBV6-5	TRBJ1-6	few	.	TGTGCCAGCAGTCCCGAAGCCGCTCAACCCCTCCACTTT	CASSPEAAQPLHF
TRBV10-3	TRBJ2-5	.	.	TGTGCCACCCCAGGGGTGTACCAAGAGACCCAGTACTTC	CATPGVYQETQYF
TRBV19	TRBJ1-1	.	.	TGTGCCAGTAGTATAGGTACTGTCCCCAAGGCTTTCTTT	CASSIGTVPKAFF
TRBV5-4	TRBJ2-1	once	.	TGTGCCAGCAGCTTGGTTCCGTGGGAAACCTTCTTC	CASSLVPWETFF
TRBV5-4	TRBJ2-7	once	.	TGTGCCAGCAGCTTGCAGGGTCTCTACGAGCAGTACTTC	CASSLQGLYEQYF
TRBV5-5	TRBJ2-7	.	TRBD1	TGTGCCACCAGGGACAGCTCCTACGAGCAGTACTTC	CATRDSSYEQYF
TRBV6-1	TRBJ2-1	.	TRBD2	TGTGCCAGCAGTGAAATAGCGGGGGGCTACAATGAGCAGTTCTTC	CASSEIAGGYNEQFF